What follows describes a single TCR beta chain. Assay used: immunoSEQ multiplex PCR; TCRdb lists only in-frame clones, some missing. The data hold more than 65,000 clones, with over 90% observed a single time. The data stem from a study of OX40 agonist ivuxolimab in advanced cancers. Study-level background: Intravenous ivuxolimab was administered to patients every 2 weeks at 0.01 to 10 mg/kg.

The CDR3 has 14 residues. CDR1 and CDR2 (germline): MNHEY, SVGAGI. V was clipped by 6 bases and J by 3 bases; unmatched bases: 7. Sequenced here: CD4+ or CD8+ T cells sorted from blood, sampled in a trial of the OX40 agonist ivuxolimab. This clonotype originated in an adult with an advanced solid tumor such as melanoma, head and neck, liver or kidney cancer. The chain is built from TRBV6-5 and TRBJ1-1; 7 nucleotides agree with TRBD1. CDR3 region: CASRLQGIDTEAFF. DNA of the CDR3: TGTGCCAGCAGATTACAGGGGATCGACACTGAAGCTTTCTTT.